These 10 T cell receptor beta chains were all obtained from the same sample, sequenced in a study of a mutant IDH1 vaccine in newly diagnosed glioma. Sample time point: week 23, last vaccination. It was 300 ug of mutant IDH1 20-mer peptide that made up each vaccine dose, given with topical imiquimod. Assay: immunoSEQ multiplex PCR; the TCRdb copy retains only in-frame clones and omits some. The table shows tens of thousands of clones, with 84% occurring only once. These receptors have no identified antigens. The input for sequencing was PBMCs, taken from a glioma patient whose treatment included an IDH1 peptide vaccine. These receptor sequences come from a man between 18 and 29 years old with glioma.

This clone was seen a few times. This chain's CDR3 is CASSWTGANQPQHF. Here the CDR3 DNA reads TGTGCCAGCAGTTGGACAGGGGCAAATCAGCCCCAGCATTTT. The gene calls are TRBV7-2 and TRBJ1-5, with TRBD1 identical over 9 bases. The V and J ends lost 6 bases and 4 bases, in that order; junction bases with no gene match: 4. The CDR3 runs 14 residues. Germline V gives CDR1 SGHTA, CDR2 FQGNSA.

This sequence joins TRBV2 and TRBJ2-2, with TRBD1 as a possible D gene (6 bases). The germline V and J ends were trimmed by 4 bases and 6 bases, with 15 bases remaining between them. Germline CDR1 SNHLY, CDR2 FYNNEI. The CDR3 contains 15 residues. CDR3 in DNA: TGTGCCAGCAGTGGGCAGCCAGGGGTCCCCGGGGAGCTGTTTTTT. This gives the protein CASSGQPGVPGELFF.

V and J are TRBV5-4 and TRBJ1-2; 8 bases map to TRBD1. V was clipped by 3 bases and J by 3 bases; unmatched bases: 4. Germline V CDR1 and CDR2: SGHNT, YYREEE (reference sequence). CDR3 length: 14 amino acids. The CDR3 loop is CASSSGGAYYGYTF. The CDR3 region has the DNA TGTGCCAGCAGCTCAGGGGGCGCCTACTATGGCTACACCTTC.

The CDR3 region is CASSYRALNYGYTF. The CDR3 DNA reads as TGTGCCAGCAGCTACAGGGCGCTGAACTATGGCTACACCTTC. This chain connects TRBV6-5 to TRBJ1-2, with D tentatively TRBD1 (6 bases). The CDR3 loop spans 14 amino acids. Germline-derived CDR1 and CDR2 are MNHEY and SVGAGI. The V end lost 6 bases, the J end lost 2 bases, and 13 bases lay between the germline ends.

The sample holds a few counts of this clone. This chain joins TRBV30 and TRBJ1-1; possible D gene TRBD1, 5 bases. Germline-derived CDR1 and CDR2 are GTSNPN and SVGIG (reference sequence). The CDR3 has 15 residues. The V gene lost 1 base and the J gene lost 2 bases, with 14 bases spanning the gap. The CDR3 DNA sequence: TGTGCCTGGAGTGAGTATGCAGGGCCTAACACTGAAGCTTTCTTT. Protein: CAWSEYAGPNTEAFF. The entire variable domain, with the rest obtained from reference TRBV30 and TRBJ1-1, is as follows: SQTIHQWPATLVQPVGSPLSLECTVEGTSNPNLYWYRQAAGRGLQLLFYSVGIGQISSEVPQNLSASRPQDRQFILSSKKLLLSDSGFYLCAWSEYAGPNTEAFFGQGTRLTVV.

V gene TRBV6-5 combines with J gene TRBJ2-5; weak D call: TRBD2 (5 bases). The CDR3 has 14 amino acids. Looked up from germline, CDR1 is MNHEY and CDR2 is SVGAGI. V lost 0 bases and J 7 bases, leaving 12 bases between the germline ends. The CDR3 sequence is CASSYSSSAGTQYF. CDR3 nucleotide sequence: TGTGCCAGCAGTTACTCGAGCTCGGCGGGGACCCAGTACTTC.

The V gene is TRBV7-3, the J gene TRBJ1-2, with 12 bases fitting TRBD1. Trimming cost V 11 bases and J 6 bases; bases outside gene matches: 7. CDR1 is SGHTA and CDR2 is FQGTGA in the germline V gene. The CDR3 is made up of 13 amino acids. This CDR3 is CAPRDRGLDGYTF. CDR3 DNA sequence: TGTGCCCCCAGGGACAGGGGGCTGGATGGCTACACCTTC.

The chain carries TRBV6-6 and TRBJ1-5; TRBD1 matches at 8 bases. Germline V CDR1 and CDR2: MNHNY, SVGAGI (reference sequence). The V and J ends lost 5 bases and 6 bases, in that order; junction bases with no gene match: 6. The CDR3 length is 14 residues. CDR3 sequence: CASSGQGTSQPQHF. CDR3 in DNA: TGTGCCAGCAGTGGACAGGGAACGAGTCAGCCCCAGCATTTT.

J is TRBJ2-7 and V is TRBV5-8; tentatively, D is TRBD1 (5 bases). The CDR3 has 16 residues. Trimming removed 0 bases at V and 2 bases at J, with 15 bases between. The germline V gene has CDR1 SGHTS and CDR2 YDEGEE. This CDR3 is CASSLDVWGRTYEQYF. The CDR3 DNA sequence: TGTGCCAGCAGCTTGGATGTCTGGGGCCGGACCTACGAGCAGTACTTC.

V is TRBV11-3 and J is TRBJ2-5, with D maybe TRBD2 (5 bases). Germline loops: CDR1 SGHNT, CDR2 YENEEA. Between the trimmed V and J ends, which lost 5 bases and 2 bases, there was a span of 12 bases. The CDR3 is 14 amino acids. DNA for the CDR3: TGTGCCAGCAGCCCCCCGGGAAGGCAAGAGACCCAGTACTTC. Encoded protein: CASSPPGRQETQYF.